This passage covers 28 T cell receptor beta chains from one sample sequenced in a study of shared clonotypes between healthy human individuals. Repertoires were generated with immunoSEQ multiplex PCR, while TCRdb's copy carries only in-frame clones and drops some. The table records approximately 980,000 clones, more than 75% of them present only once. Material for sequencing was memory CD4+ T cells sorted from blood. Subset described: CD45RA-negative fraction. The receptors were gathered from a man younger than 30 in good health.

The V gene is TRBV2, the J gene TRBJ1-2, with TRBD1 matching 8 bases. CDR1 and CDR2 from the germline V gene are SNHLY and FYNNEI. V trimming: 6 bases; J trimming: 4 bases; junction bases outside the gene matches: 4. CDR3 length equals 13 residues. The CDR3 coding sequence is TGTGCCAGCAGGGGGACAGGTGTCTATGGCTACACCTTC. Protein: CASRGTGVYGYTF.

This clone was counted many times. The chain has TRBV6-7 and TRBJ2-7; D gene unclear. TRBV6-7 is known as an ORF, though its function is uncertain. CDR3 size: 15 residues. Trimming pared 0 bases from V and 0 bases from J, leaving 9 bases between. The CDR3 protein is CASSYSAESSYEQYF. DNA for the CDR3: TGTGCCAGCAGTTACTCGGCGGAGAGCTCCTACGAGCAGTACTTC.

The chain uses TRBV5-1 and TRBJ1-1; no firm D call. The CDR3 loop spans 14 amino acids. Germline CDR1 is SGHRS and CDR2 is YFSETQ. V lost 0 bases to trimming and J lost 5 bases, with 11 bases between them. CDR3 nucleotide sequence: TGCGCCAGCAGCTTGGGTGGGCTAGTAACTGAAGCTTTCTTT. Translation: CASSLGGLVTEAFF. The full variable domain, in which reference TRBV5-1 and TRBJ1-1 provide the parts outside the CDR3, is KAGVTQTPRYLIKTRGQQVTLSCSPISGHRSVSWYQQTPGQGLQFLFEYFSETQRNKGNFPGRFSGRQFSNSRSEMNVSTLELGDSALYLCASSLGGLVTEAFFGQGTRLTVV.

V gene TRBV2 combines with J gene TRBJ1-5; D is possibly TRBD1 (6 bases). V was shortened by 6 bases and J by 4 bases, with 16 bases between the two germline ends. This CDR3 is 15 amino acids long. Looked up from germline, CDR1 is SNHLY and CDR2 is FYNNEI. The CDR3 DNA reads as TGTGCCAGCAGCCCGGACAGCCAGTTAAATCAGCCCCAGCATTTT. Its translation: CASSPDSQLNQPQHF.

This clone was counted only a few times. The V and J genes are TRBV2 and TRBJ1-5, with TRBD1 matching over 8 bases. The CDR3 sequence is 15 residues long. The trim removed 4 bases at V and 2 bases at J, leaving 4 bases unmatched. Germline values: CDR1 SNHLY, CDR2 FYNNEI. CDR3 in amino acids: CASSADRVGNQPQHF. In DNA, the CDR3 is TGTGCCAGCAGTGCGGACAGGGTAGGCAATCAGCCCCAGCATTTT.

This clone was observed a handful of times. The chain combines TRBV25-1 with TRBJ1-1, with D hard to call. CDR1 is MGHDK and CDR2 is SYGVNS in the germline V gene. Trimming removed 5 bases from V and 4 bases from J, with 11 bases in between. The CDR3 sequence is 13 residues long. The CDR3 DNA reads as TGTGCCAGCAGTAGTCCGTTATCCACTGAAGCTTTCTTT. Residues: CASSSPLSTEAFF.

The rearrangement links TRBV10-3 to TRBJ2-4; D possibly corresponds to TRBD1 (6 bases). V was trimmed by 4 bases and J by 0 bases, leaving 19 bases between them. The length of the CDR3 is 18 residues. CDR1 is ENHRY and CDR2 is SYGVKD in the germline V gene. The CDR3 DNA reads TGTGCCATCAGTGGAGGGGGTCCGTCCAATCTAGCCAAAAACATTCAGTACTTC. Translation gives CAISGGGPSNLAKNIQYF.

This clone was found once. The rearrangement uses TRBV5-4 and TRBJ2-3; possibly TRBD2 for D (5 bases). CDR1 and CDR2 from the germline V gene are SGHNT and YYREEE (reference sequence). There are 16 residues in the CDR3. V shed 4 bases and J shed 1 base, with 16 bases lying between them. The CDR3 region is CASSPGLQGGTDTQYF. The CDR3 nucleotides read TGTGCCAGCAGCCCTGGACTGCAAGGTGGCACAGATACGCAGTATTTT.

V is TRBV25-1 and J is TRBJ2-1, with a weak D call TRBD2 (6 bases). The CDR3 extends over 15 amino acids. Per the germline V gene, CDR1 is MGHDK and CDR2 is SYGVNS. V was trimmed by 2 bases and J by 9 bases, leaving 17 bases between them. CDR3 in amino acids: CASSESETSAREQFF. The CDR3 DNA is TGTGCCAGCAGTGAAAGTGAGACTAGTGCACGTGAGCAGTTCTTC.

As for this clone: Other DNA sequences from this sample encode an identical CDR3 as well. The chain links TRBV2 to TRBJ2-5; D remains ambiguous. The CDR3 has 12 residues. Germline loops: CDR1 SNHLY, CDR2 FYNNEI. Trimming stripped 6 bases from V and 5 bases from J, with 10 bases between. The CDR3 is CASSWGEETQYF. In nucleotides, the CDR3 is TGTGCCAGCAGCTGGGGTGAGGAGACCCAGTACTTC.

This sequence joins TRBV2 and TRBJ1-2; 8 bases are a match to TRBD1. The CDR3 totals 13 residues. Germline V gene data show CDR1 as SNHLY and CDR2 as FYNNEI. With V trimmed by 6 bases and J by 6 bases, 6 bases remained unmatched. In nucleotides, the CDR3 is TGTGCCAGCAGAAGGACAGGGACGGATGGCTACACCTTC. It is translated as CASRRTGTDGYTF.

V gene TRBV19 combines with J gene TRBJ2-7; TRBD2 aligns across 14 bases. With 8 bases clipped from V and 11 bases from J, the junction kept 14 bases outside the gene matches. CDR3 size: 15 residues. Germline V lookup: CDR1 LNHDA, CDR2 SQIVND (reference sequence). As DNA, the CDR3 is TGTGCCAGTGCTCCCACCGGGACTAGCGGGAGAGTCGAGTACTTC. Amino acid sequence: CASAPTGTSGRVEYF.

The V gene is TRBV6-5, the J gene TRBJ1-3; no clear D. The CDR3 runs 14 residues. The V end lost 10 bases, the J end lost 0 bases, and 13 bases lay between the germline ends. Looked up from germline, CDR1 is MNHEY and CDR2 is SVGAGI. CDR3 sequence reads: CATIPTFSGNTIYF. As DNA, the CDR3 is TGTGCCACCATTCCGACGTTCTCTGGAAACACCATATATTTT.

The chain joins TRBV2 to TRBJ2-2; D unresolved. Deletions cut 4 bases from V and 5 bases from J, with 8 bases between. Looked up from germline, CDR1 is SNHLY and CDR2 is FYNNEI. The CDR3 extends over 13 amino acids. The CDR3 reads CASSGIRTGELFF. CDR3 nucleotide sequence: TGTGCCAGCAGTGGCATAAGGACCGGGGAGCTGTTTTTT. Variable domain in full (rest from reference TRBV2 and TRBJ2-2): EPEVTQTPSHQVTQMGQEVILRCVPISNHLYFYWYRQILGQKVEFLVSFYNNEISEKSEIFDDQFSVERPDGSNFTLKIRSTKLEDSAMYFCASSGIRTGELFFGEGSRLTVL.

CDR3: CASSLGVQGVGELFF. In nucleotides, the CDR3 is TGTGCCAGCAGCTTAGGGGTACAGGGGGTCGGGGAGCTGTTTTTT. J is TRBJ2-2 and V is TRBV7-2, with 8 positions matching TRBD1. Looked up from germline, CDR1 is SGHTA and CDR2 is FQGNSA. Trimming at V came to 1 base and at J to 7 bases, leaving 5 bases not matched to a gene. The length of the CDR3 is 15 residues.

The chain recombines TRBV7-8 with TRBJ2-5, with D possibly being TRBD2 (6 bases). The CDR3 length is 15 residues. With 3 bases removed from V and 1 base from J, the gap between germline ends came to 12 bases. CDR1 is SGHVS and CDR2 is FQNEAQ in the germline V gene. CDR3 sequence (DNA): TGTGCCAGCAGCTTCCGGGCGGGGCCCCAAGAGACCCAGTACTTC. Its translation: CASSFRAGPQETQYF.

This chain uses TRBV30 with TRBJ2-1, with a tentative D call TRBD2 (5 bases). Germline CDR1 is GTSNPN and CDR2 is SVGIG (reference sequence). With 2 bases removed from V and 9 bases from J, the gap between germline ends came to 20 bases. The CDR3 loop spans 15 amino acids. The CDR3 DNA is TGTGCCTGGAGTTCTGACTACCCCCGGTCAGGTGAGCAGTTCTTC. Residues: CAWSSDYPRSGEQFF.

In nucleotides, the CDR3 is TGTGCCTGGAGTGTAAGCAGGGCCGGGAGAGGCTACACCTTC. It yields the protein CAWSVSRAGRGYTF. This rearrangement joins TRBV30 to TRBJ1-2; D is possibly TRBD1 (5 bases). Germline lookup yields CDR1 GTSNPN and CDR2 SVGIG (reference sequence). CDR3 size: 14 residues. V shed 0 bases and J shed 8 bases, with 16 bases lying between them.

The rearrangement links TRBV18 to TRBJ2-7; D call uncertain. From germline, CDR1 is KGHSH and CDR2 LQKENI. The CDR3 loop spans 15 amino acids. The V and J ends lost 1 base and 3 bases respectively, with 13 bases between them. CDR3: CASSPRGTILYEQYF. The CDR3 DNA reads as TGTGCCAGCTCACCACGGGGTACGATACTCTACGAGCAGTACTTC.

This clone was detected only a few times. This chain joins TRBV6-5 and TRBJ2-7; D is possibly TRBD1 (6 bases). Between the trimmed V and J ends, which lost 5 bases and 4 bases, there was a span of 12 bases. The CDR3 sequence is 13 residues long. Germline CDR1 reads MNHEY; CDR2 reads SVGAGI. The CDR3 sequence is CASSPLQGYEQYF. The CDR3 nucleotides read TGTGCCAGCAGTCCCTTACAGGGTTACGAGCAGTACTTC.

The chain has TRBV19 and TRBJ2-2; D is ambiguous. This CDR3 is built from 14 residues. Germline V gene data show CDR1 as LNHDA and CDR2 as SQIVND (reference sequence). V gave up 7 bases and J gave up 0 bases, with 9 bases separating them. CDR3 in amino acids: CASKAGANTGELFF. CDR3 nucleotide sequence: TGTGCCAGTAAGGCAGGAGCGAACACCGGGGAGCTGTTTTTT.

The chain has TRBV2 and TRBJ2-7; the D gene could be TRBD1 or TRBD2 (6 bases each). The CDR3 is 14 amino acids. The ends were cut back, 6 bases at V and 1 base at J, with 13 bases in the middle. In germline, CDR1 is SNHLY, CDR2 FYNNEI. CDR3 DNA: TGTGCCAGCAGGAGGGGGGTATCATCCTACGAGCAGTACTTC. Translation: CASRRGVSSYEQYF. Filled out from reference TRBV2 and TRBJ2-7, the complete variable domain reads EPEVTQTPSHQVTQMGQEVILRCVPISNHLYFYWYRQILGQKVEFLVSFYNNEISEKSEIFDDQFSVERPDGSNFTLKIRSTKLEDSAMYFCASRRGVSSYEQYFGPGTRLTVT.

The chain recombines TRBV14 with TRBJ1-1; a weak D match, TRBD1 (5 bases). V was clipped by 4 bases and J by 8 bases, with 20 bases between them. CDR1 SGHDN and CDR2 FVKESK come from the germline V gene. The CDR3 is made up of 15 amino acids. The CDR3 nucleotides read TGTGCCAGCAGCCTCTCCCTGGGATGGGGGGTAGAAGCTTTCTTT. Its translation is CASSLSLGWGVEAFF.

This clone occurred a few times. Germline and junction disagree at one end, which may indicate a read error. The chain is built from TRBV11-3 and TRBJ2-3, with D uncertain. Per germline, CDR1 SGHNT and CDR2 YENEEA. The CDR3 sequence is 14 residues long. CDR3 bases: TGTGCCAGCAGCGTAGATGGCAGCACAGATACGCAGTATTTT. Protein product: CASSVDGSTDTQYF.

This clone appeared a single time. The chain has TRBV18 and TRBJ1-1; no definite D call. This CDR3 region has 14 residues. Germline V CDR1 and CDR2: KGHSH, LQKENI. V was clipped by 0 bases and J by 4 bases, with 9 bases between them. CDR3 sequence (DNA): TGTGCCAGCTCACCACCTAACATACGCACTGAAGCTTTCTTT. Translation: CASSPPNIRTEAFF. Together with reference TRBV18 and TRBJ1-1, the CDR3 gives the full variable domain: NAGVMQNPRHLVRRRGQEARLRCSPMKGHSHVYWYRQLPEEGLKFMVYLQKENIIDESGMPKERFSAEFPKEGPSILRIQQVVRGDSAAYFCASSPPNIRTEAFFGQGTRLTVV.

V is TRBV7-9 and J is TRBJ1-4; D gene uncertain. Germline V gene sequence: CDR1 SEHNR, CDR2 FQNEAQ (reference sequence). The CDR3 is made up of 13 amino acids. Trimming shortened V by 6 bases and J by 8 bases, and 13 bases separated the two germline ends. The CDR3 nucleotides are TGTGCCAGCAGTACCCGGACGCAGGAAAAACTGTTTTTT. Its protein product is CASSTRTQEKLFF. Complete variable domain (other parts from reference TRBV7-9 and TRBJ1-4): DTGVSQNPRHKITKRGQNVTFRCDPISEHNRLYWYRQTLGQGPEFLTYFQNEAQLEKSRLLSDRFSAERPKGSFSTLEIQRTEQGDSAMYLCASSTRTQEKLFFGSGTQLSVL.

This chain links TRBV30 with TRBJ2-1; 13 bases align to TRBD2. J was trimmed by 1 base and V by 2 bases; bases with no gene match: 8. CDR1 and CDR2 from the germline V gene are GTSNPN and SVGIG (reference sequence). This CDR3 contains 18 residues. The CDR3 sequence: CAWSRRTSGRRSYNEQFF. The DNA of the CDR3 is TGTGCCTGGAGTCGCAGGACTAGCGGGAGAAGATCCTACAATGAGCAGTTCTTC. Drawing the rest from reference TRBV30 and TRBJ2-1, the complete variable domain is SQTIHQWPATLVQPVGSPLSLECTVEGTSNPNLYWYRQAAGRGLQLLFYSVGIGQISSEVPQNLSASRPQDRQFILSSKKLLLSDSGFYLCAWSRRTSGRRSYNEQFFGPGTRLTVL.

The CDR3 loop reads CASRVRGTQYF. Here the CDR3 DNA reads TGTGCCAGCAGGGTACGTGGTACGCAGTATTTT. The chain is built from TRBV6-5 and TRBJ2-3; D uncertain. This CDR3 region has 11 residues. Trimming removed 6 bases from V and 8 bases from J, with 9 bases in between. Germline loops: CDR1 MNHEY, CDR2 SVGAGI.